The clone carrying this T cell receptor beta chain was seen a few times. The CDR3 is 13 residues long. Trimming removed 1 base from V and 3 bases from J, with 6 bases in between. TCRdb independently ran MiXCR on the RT-PCR reads; one entry per CDR3 protein. There are approximately 530,000 distinct CDR3 sequences in the sample; approximately 12% occur only once, and over 10% lies in the top ten. The record originates from a study of response to subunit inactivated influenza vaccine. The receptor was derived from a man between 45 and 60 years old who received an inactivated influenza vaccine. This chain connects TRBV12-3 or TRBV12-4 to TRBJ1-2; D is undetermined. The sequences come from PBMCs from blood, collected 45 days after vaccination. The CDR3 region has the DNA TGTGCCAGCAGTTTAGATGCAGACTATGGCTACACCTTC. It specifies CASSLDADYGYTF.